A selection of T cell receptor beta chains follows, all from one sample in a study of blood T cells in healthy people across ages. TCRdb reprocessed the 5' RACE reads via MiXCR and lists one record per CDR3 protein. This table holds about 1.5 million distinct CDR3 sequences, approximately 38% found once. Sequencing input: blood. The receptors shown here come from a woman between 18 and 29 years old in good health. Both conserved end residues are part of each CDR3. The D gene is left open where the match is weak. Rows may omit the clone size; those that give it use once, few, many or a size class.

j_gene,d_gene,len,abundance,v_gene,CDR3aa,CDR3nt
TRBJ2-3,TRBD2,17,-,TRBV5-1,CASSDPTSGAPPDTQYF,TGCGCCAGCAGCGACCCGACTAGCGGAGCCCCCCCAGATACGCAGTATTTT
TRBJ2-1,TRBD2,18,-,TRBV3-1,CASSQDVGIAGRQETQFF,TGTGCCAGCAGCCAAGATGTCGGGATAGCGGGACGCCAAGAGACCCAGTTCTTC
TRBJ2-1,TRBD2,14,-,TRBV20-1,CSATASLAGGQQFF,TGCAGTGCTACCGCTTCGCTAGCGGGAGGGCAGCAGTTCTTC
TRBJ2-7,TRBD2,16,-,TRBV7-6,CASSFELAGSYNEQYF,TGTGCCAGCAGCTTCGAACTAGCGGGGTCCTACAATGAGCAGTACTTC
TRBJ2-5,-,15,once,TRBV9,CASSPSLRTHNEQYF,TGTGCCAGCAGCCCCTCCCTCAGGACCCACAATGAGCAGTACTTC
TRBJ2-7,TRBD2,16,-,TRBV3-1,CASSQGAGLAYYEQYF,TGTGCCAGCAGCCAAGGGGCGGGACTAGCTTATTACGAGCAGTACTTC
TRBJ2-3,-,13,-,TRBV20-1,CSATRTHTDTQYF,TGCAGTGCTACGCGGACTCACACAGATACGCAGTATTTT
TRBJ1-4,-,16,few,TRBV4-1,CASRQTELATNEKLFF,TGCGCCAGCCGTCAGACGGAGCTTGCAACTAATGAAAAACTGTTTTTT
TRBJ2-1,TRBD2,17,-,TRBV7-4,CASSLTGTSGSIWEQFF,TGTGCCAGCAGCCTTACCGGGACTAGCGGGAGTATATGGGAGCAGTTCTTC
TRBJ2-2,-,16,-,TRBV6-6,CASSFEWRTDTGELFF,TGTGCCAGCAGTTTTGAGTGGCGCACGGACACCGGGGAGCTGTTTTTT
TRBJ1-1,TRBD1,13,-,TRBV27,CASRDRAGTEAFF,TGTGCCAGCAGGGACAGGGCGGGCACTGAAGCTTTCTTT
TRBJ1-2,-,15,-,TRBV7-9,CASSPDNFDIYGYTF,TGTGCCAGCAGCCCAGACAACTTTGACATCTATGGCTACACCTTC
TRBJ1-1,-,12,-,TRBV6-6,CASTFDSREAFF,TGTGCCAGCACCTTCGACAGCCGAGAAGCTTTCTTT
TRBJ2-1,-,11,-,TRBV10-3,CAISGPTEQFF,TGTGCCATCAGTGGGCCCACTGAGCAGTTCTTC
TRBJ2-1,-,18,-,TRBV3-1,CAGSGRLGIARTYNEQFF,TGTGCCGGCAGCGGCAGACTCGGTATAGCGAGAACCTACAATGAGCAGTTCTTC
TRBJ2-5,-,14,few,TRBV15,CATSREQTKETQYF,TGTGCCACCAGCAGAGAACAGACCAAAGAGACCCAGTACTTC
TRBJ1-2,-,13,few,TRBV12-2,CASRLNSTGGYTF,TGTGCAAGTCGCTTGAACTCTACCGGGGGCTACACCTTC
TRBJ2-5,TRBD2,21,-,TRBV6-5,CASSYYQYEVAGAAYQETQYF,TGTGCCAGCAGTTACTATCAATACGAGGTAGCGGGGGCCGCGTACCAAGAGACCCAGTACTTC
TRBJ2-1,-,10,few,TRBV20-1,CSAVLSRQFF,TGCAGTGCGGTACTAAGTCGGCAGTTCTTC
TRBJ2-7,TRBD1,15,-,TRBV2,CASSPETGQIYEQYF,TGTGCCAGCAGTCCCGAAACGGGACAGATCTACGAGCAGTACTTC
TRBJ2-1,TRBD1,15,-,TRBV12-3/TRBV12-4,CASSPTGGAYKEQFF,TGTGCCAGCAGTCCTACAGGGGGCGCCTACAAGGAGCAGTTCTTC
TRBJ2-3,-,16,many,TRBV10-3,CAISMGLNGGTDTQYF,TGTGCCATCAGTATGGGACTTAATGGGGGCACAGATACGCAGTATTTT
TRBJ2-7,TRBD2,15,few,TRBV12-3/TRBV12-4,CASSLVAGAAYEQYF,TGTGCCAGCAGTTTAGTGGCGGGAGCTGCCTACGAGCAGTACTTC
TRBJ2-1,TRBD2,17,few,TRBV12-3/TRBV12-4,CASSHGTSGRNYNEQFF,TGTGCCAGCAGCCACGGGACTAGCGGCCGAAACTACAATGAGCAGTTCTTC
TRBJ2-6,-,17,-,TRBV19,CASSPFKGSSGANVLTF,TGTGCCAGTAGTCCCTTTAAGGGCAGTTCTGGGGCCAACGTCCTGACTTTC
TRBJ2-1,-,13,-,TRBV5-4,CASSPPIAGEQFF,TGTGCCAGCAGCCCCCCTATAGCCGGTGAGCAGTTCTTC
TRBJ2-5,TRBD1,15,-,TRBV2,CASRPTRDREETQYF,TGTGCCAGCAGGCCTACCCGGGACAGGGAGGAGACCCAGTACTTC
TRBJ1-1,-,15,-,TRBV6-1,CASNARVKGPTEAFF,TGTGCCAGCAACGCCCGGGTTAAGGGTCCCACTGAAGCTTTCTTT
TRBJ1-1,-,13,-,TRBV15,CATLPGLGTEAFF,TGTGCCACCTTGCCAGGGTTGGGCACTGAAGCTTTCTTT
TRBJ1-2,-,15,-,TRBV25-1,CASSESSRGGGGCTF,TGTGCCAGCAGTGAATCCTCCCGGGGTGGGGGTGGCTGCACCTTC
TRBJ2-7,TRBD1,16,few,TRBV5-1,CASSIRTGGSSYEQYF,TGCGCCAGCAGCATACGGACAGGGGGGAGCTCCTACGAGCAGTACTTC
TRBJ2-7,-,17,few,TRBV6-6,CASSYSAPRLLTYEQYF,TGTGCCAGCAGTTACTCGGCCCCCAGACTACTTACCTACGAGCAGTACTTC
TRBJ2-7,-,13,-,TRBV7-2,CAGSLSSPYEQYF,TGTGCCGGCAGCTTGTCATCGCCCTACGAGCAGTACTTC
TRBJ2-3,-,16,-,TRBV4-1,CASSQDPTGSTDTQYF,TGCGCCAGCAGCCAAGATCCAACAGGGAGCACAGATACGCAGTATTTT
TRBJ2-1,-,17,-,TRBV11-2,CASSLSRSPPSYNEQFF,TGTGCCAGCAGCTTAAGTCGATCGCCCCCATCCTACAATGAGCAGTTCTTC
TRBJ1-5,-,13,-,TRBV27,CASSLTEAGPQHF,TGTGCCAGCAGTTTAACGGAGGCAGGGCCCCAGCATTTT
TRBJ2-7,-,16,-,TRBV28,CASSTYGATPRYEQYF,TGTGCCAGCAGTACATATGGGGCTACGCCTAGGTACGAGCAGTACTTC
TRBJ2-1,TRBD2,16,-,TRBV27,CASSLREGSPYDEQFF,TGTGCCAGCAGTTTAAGGGAGGGGTCCCCGTACGATGAGCAGTTCTTC